The 7 T cell receptor beta chains below all came from one sample that was sequenced in a study of shared clonotypes between healthy human individuals. Repertoires were generated with immunoSEQ multiplex PCR, while TCRdb's copy carries only in-frame clones and drops some. The data show a few million clones, with about 94% seen just once and 0.13% held by the top ten. The sequenced sample consisted of naive CD4+ T cells sorted from blood. Subset in this sample: CD45RA+ positively selected. Receptors originate from a man younger than 30 in good health.

This chain joins TRBV11-2 and TRBJ2-5; TRBD2 matches at 14 bases. The germline CDR1 and CDR2 sequences are SGHAT and FQNNGV. The CDR3 is made up of 16 amino acids. V trimming: 2 bases; J trimming: 5 bases; junction bases outside the gene matches: 4. CDR3 in amino acids: CASSLRLAGGPETQYF. Written as DNA, the CDR3 is TGTGCCAGCAGCTTAAGACTAGCGGGGGGGCCCGAGACCCAGTACTTC.

This chain connects TRBV2 to TRBJ2-7, with D tentatively TRBD1 or TRBD2 (5 bases each). V gave up 5 bases and J gave up 7 bases, with 18 bases separating them. The length of the CDR3 is 14 residues. Germline CDR1 SNHLY, CDR2 FYNNEI. CDR3 nucleotides: TGTGCCAGCAGTACGGGGACGAGCAGGGAAGAGCAGTACTTC. It encodes CASSTGTSREEQYF.

This chain links TRBV9 with TRBJ2-7; D not certain. Germline loops: CDR1 SGDLS, CDR2 YYNGEE. V was shortened by 3 bases and J by 2 bases, with 12 bases between the two germline ends. This CDR3 region has 14 residues. Here the CDR3 reads CASSDRSPPYEQYF. The CDR3 DNA is TGTGCCAGCAGCGACCGTTCTCCTCCCTACGAGCAGTACTTC.

The count of this clone is one. J is TRBJ1-5 and V is TRBV27; no firm D call. Germline CDR1 is MNHEY and CDR2 is SMNVEV (reference sequence). The CDR3 runs to 17 residues. V gave up 0 bases and J gave up 4 bases, with 16 bases separating them. The CDR3 reads CASSLSAWSGSNQPQHF. The CDR3 coding sequence is TGTGCCAGCAGTTTATCAGCTTGGTCGGGGTCAAATCAGCCCCAGCATTTT.

In regard to this clone: In the same sample, other DNA sequences code for this CDR3. The CDR3 nucleotides are TGCAGCGTTGATGGGCAGGGAGCGAACACTGAAGCTTTCTTT. It codes for CSVDGQGANTEAFF. The J gene is TRBJ1-1, the V gene TRBV29-1; TRBD1 is a possible D gene (5 bases). This CDR3 has 14 residues. Per the germline V gene, CDR1 is SQVTM and CDR2 is ANQGSEA. V was clipped by 3 bases and J by 1 base, with 12 bases between them.

The chain joins TRBV19 to TRBJ1-1; D ambiguous. V lost 6 bases, J lost 0 bases, and 11 bases lay in between. This CDR3 region has 14 residues. Germline V lookup: CDR1 LNHDA, CDR2 SQIVND (reference sequence). CDR3 in DNA: TGTGCCAGTAGGGGTCAAGGTCTGAACACTGAAGCTTTCTTT. It specifies CASRGQGLNTEAFF.

The V call is TRBV5-1, the J call TRBJ2-3, with D perhaps matching TRBD1 or TRBD2 (5 bases each). This CDR3 region has 14 residues. The V and J ends lost 4 bases and 5 bases respectively, with 14 bases between them. Per germline, CDR1 SGHRS and CDR2 YFSETQ. The CDR3 spells CASSLPGTGDTQYF. The CDR3 DNA follows: TGCGCCAGCAGCCTTCCCGGGACGGGAGATACGCAGTATTTT. Combining the CDR3 with reference TRBV5-1 and TRBJ2-3 gives the whole variable domain KAGVTQTPRYLIKTRGQQVTLSCSPISGHRSVSWYQQTPGQGLQFLFEYFSETQRNKGNFPGRFSGRQFSNSRSEMNVSTLELGDSALYLCASSLPGTGDTQYFGPGTRLTVL.